These 26 T cell receptor beta chains were all obtained from the same sample, sequenced in a study of blood T cell repertoires in COVID-19. Sequencing was performed with immunoSEQ multiplex PCR; in TCRdb, only in-frame clones are kept and a portion is missing. This table has roughly 170,000 clones, 80% to 90% appearing once. Source material: peripheral blood. The receptors derive from a man aged 65-85 years with active or convalescent COVID-19.

This chain uses TRBV19 with TRBJ1-1; TRBD1 might be the D (6 bases). V lost 2 bases, J lost 1 base, and 11 bases lay in between. Germline V gene lookup returns CDR1 LNHDA and CDR2 SQIVND (reference sequence). This CDR3 is 15 amino acids long. The CDR3 coding sequence is TGTGCCAGTAGTATACCCCGGGGGGCGAACACTGAAGCTTTCTTT. Its translation: CASSIPRGANTEAFF.

The chain couples TRBV7-9 to TRBJ1-4; 7 bases map to TRBD1. Trimming cost V 5 bases and J 5 bases; bases outside gene matches: 5. In germline, CDR1 is SEHNR, CDR2 FQNEAQ (reference sequence). The CDR3 is made up of 14 amino acids. CDR3 loop: CASSGDSQNEKLFF. The CDR3 nucleotides are TGTGCCAGCAGCGGGGACAGCCAGAATGAAAAACTGTTTTTT.

The chain recombines TRBV27 with TRBJ2-5; TRBD1 is a possible D gene (5 bases). The CDR3 is 16 residues long. CDR1 MNHEY and CDR2 SMNVEV come from the germline V gene (reference sequence). The V gene lost 5 bases and the J gene lost 4 bases, with 20 bases spanning the gap. CDR3 residues: CASSGPGRERGETQYF. The CDR3, as DNA: TGTGCCAGCAGTGGACCGGGCAGGGAAAGGGGAGAGACCCAGTACTTC.

The chain links TRBV11-3 to TRBJ2-7, with 7 bases matching TRBD1. The CDR3 extends over 14 amino acids. Germline V gene sequence: CDR1 SGHNT, CDR2 YENEEA. Germline trimming cut 5 bases from V and 4 bases from J; bases unmatched to any gene: 8. The CDR3 loop reads CASSPPGQIYEQYF. The CDR3 bases are TGTGCCAGCAGCCCACCGGGACAGATATACGAGCAGTACTTC.

This clone was seen only once. This chain uses TRBV5-5 with TRBJ2-7; 7 nucleotides align to TRBD1. V gave up 4 bases and J gave up 3 bases; unmatched junction bases: 10. CDR3 size: 15 residues. Germline V gives CDR1 SGHKS, CDR2 YYEKEE (reference sequence). The CDR3 here is CASSQGTALNYEQYF. CDR3 nucleotide sequence: TGTGCCAGCAGCCAAGGGACAGCTCTTAACTACGAGCAGTACTTC.

V is TRBV3-1 (or the pseudogene TRBV3-2) and J is TRBJ2-1; a possible D gene is TRBD1 (6 bases). The CDR3 consists of 15 residues. Trimming pared 2 bases from V and 1 base from J, leaving 9 bases between. Germline CDR1 is LGHDT and CDR2 is YNNKEL (reference sequence). This CDR3 is CASSQRQDSYNEQFF. As DNA, the CDR3 is TGTGCCAGCAGCCAAAGACAGGATTCCTACAATGAGCAGTTCTTC.

The chain has TRBV18 and TRBJ1-4, with 10 bases matching TRBD1. J gave up 8 bases and V 3 bases, and 12 bases lay outside the gene matches. This CDR3 contains 17 residues. Germline CDR1 KGHSH, CDR2 LQKENI. For the CDR3, the DNA is TGTGCCAGCTCACCTAGACAGGGGGCCTTGAAGAAAGAAAAACTGTTTTTT. This translates into CASSPRQGALKKEKLFF.

The V gene is TRBV9, the J gene TRBJ2-1; 9 positions agree with TRBD2. The CDR3 contains 15 residues. From germline, CDR1 is SGDLS and CDR2 YYNGEE. After removal of 0 bases from V and 9 bases from J, the junction contained 7 bases not matched to a gene. In nucleotides, the CDR3 is TGTGCCAGCAGCGTAGTTAGCGGGAGCCTAAGTGAGCAGTTCTTC. Protein: CASSVVSGSLSEQFF.

The V and J genes are TRBV2 and TRBJ1-1; D uncertain. The CDR3 runs to 13 residues. Trimming left V 7 bases short and J 3 bases short, with 12 bases between. In germline, CDR1 is SNHLY, CDR2 FYNNEI. CDR3 in amino acids: CASTYVIDTEAFF. In DNA, the CDR3 is TGTGCCAGCACCTACGTGATAGACACTGAAGCTTTCTTT.

V is TRBV5-1 and J is TRBJ2-7; TRBD1 matches at 10 bases. Looked up from germline, CDR1 is SGHRS and CDR2 is YFSETQ. The CDR3 has 16 residues. The trim removed 4 bases at V and 0 bases at J, leaving 7 bases unmatched. The CDR3 coding sequence is TGCGCCAGCAGCCTACCCGGGACAGGGGTCTCCTACGAGCAGTACTTC. Translation: CASSLPGTGVSYEQYF. Variable domain in full (rest from reference TRBV5-1 and TRBJ2-7): KAGVTQTPRYLIKTRGQQVTLSCSPISGHRSVSWYQQTPGQGLQFLFEYFSETQRNKGNFPGRFSGRQFSNSRSEMNVSTLELGDSALYLCASSLPGTGVSYEQYFGPGTRLTVT.

The J gene is TRBJ2-7, the V gene TRBV19, with 7 bases that match TRBD1. Per the germline V gene, CDR1 is LNHDA and CDR2 is SQIVND (reference sequence). The length of the CDR3 is 13 residues. V gave up 6 bases and J gave up 5 bases; unmatched junction bases: 7. The chain's CDR3 is CASRLTGTHEQYF. The CDR3 DNA follows: TGTGCCAGTAGGTTGACAGGGACCCACGAGCAGTACTTC.

This clone was observed a few times. The chain carries TRBV13 and TRBJ2-7; perhaps TRBD1 as D (5 bases). Germline loops: CDR1 PRHDT, CDR2 FYEKMQ (reference sequence). With 2 bases removed from V and 5 bases from J, the gap between germline ends came to 13 bases. The CDR3 consists of 14 residues. CDR3 nucleotides: TGTGCCAGCAGCTTAAAGGGGAAGGCTCACGAGCAGTACTTC. The encoded protein is CASSLKGKAHEQYF. Combining the CDR3 with reference TRBV13 and TRBJ2-7 gives the whole variable domain AAGVIQSPRHLIKEKRETATLKCYPIPRHDTVYWYQQGPGQDPQFLISFYEKMQSDKGSIPDRFSAQQFSDYHSELNMSSLELGDSALYFCASSLKGKAHEQYFGPGTRLTVT.

The chain links TRBV7-9 to TRBJ2-2, with 7 bases fitting TRBD2. V was pared by 3 bases and J by 3 bases, with 7 bases of the junction left unmatched. This CDR3 is 16 amino acids long. The V gene's germline CDR1 is SEHNR and CDR2 FQNEAQ (reference sequence). The CDR3 reads CASSFGREDYTGELFF. For the CDR3, the DNA is TGTGCCAGCAGCTTCGGTCGGGAGGACTACACCGGGGAGCTGTTTTTT.

The table lists this clone with a count of one. V is TRBV28 and J is TRBJ1-2; tentatively, D is TRBD1 (6 bases). The CDR3 extends over 13 amino acids. The germline gives CDR1 MDHEN, CDR2 SYDVKM. The germline V and J ends were trimmed by 3 bases and 6 bases, with 11 bases remaining between them. This CDR3 is CASSLVRGDGYTF. In nucleotides, the CDR3 is TGTGCCAGCAGTTTGGTCAGGGGAGATGGCTACACCTTC.

This clone was picked up one time. The CDR3 nucleotides are TGCGCCAGCAGCTTGGGGACGGCGGGGGTAGATACGCAGTATTTT. Protein product: CASSLGTAGVDTQYF. This chain joins TRBV5-1 and TRBJ2-3, with 7 nucleotides matching TRBD2. There are 15 residues in the CDR3. CDR1 and CDR2 (germline): SGHRS, YFSETQ. The ends lost 0 bases at V and 5 bases at J; junction bases unmatched: 6.

This chain links TRBV18 with TRBJ2-2; 13 bases fit TRBD2. Germline CDR1 KGHSH, CDR2 LQKENI. V lost 5 bases to trimming and J lost 2 bases; unmatched junction nucleotides: 14. This CDR3 spans 20 amino acids. CDR3 protein: CASSERIGTSGNLNTGELFF. CDR3 sequence (DNA): TGTGCCAGCTCAGAACGAATTGGGACTAGCGGGAACTTAAACACCGGGGAGCTGTTTTTT.

This clone was counted between two and nine times. The CDR3 loop is CASSQSAGGHSGANVLTF. In DNA, the CDR3 is TGCGCCAGCAGTCAATCGGCGGGCGGGCACTCTGGGGCCAACGTCCTGACTTTC. The V gene is TRBV23-1, the J gene TRBJ2-6, with TRBD2 as a possible D gene (5 bases). TRBV23-1 is labeled an ORF, and its function is uncertain. V lost 0 bases to trimming and J lost 0 bases, with 12 bases between them. The CDR3 spans 18 residues.

This rearrangement joins TRBV28 to TRBJ2-7, with D possibly being TRBD1 (5 bases). V was cut by 2 bases and J by 6 bases, with 11 bases left in between. This CDR3 spans 13 amino acids. Per germline, CDR1 MDHEN and CDR2 SYDVKM. This CDR3 is CASSLQGVGEQYF. CDR3 DNA: TGTGCCAGCAGTTTACAGGGCGTGGGCGAGCAGTACTTC. The entire variable domain, with the rest obtained from reference TRBV28 and TRBJ2-7, is as follows: DVKVTQSSRYLVKRTGEKVFLECVQDMDHENMFWYRQDPGLGLRLIYFSYDVKMKEKGDIPEGYSVSREKKERFSLILESASTNQTSMYLCASSLQGVGEQYFGPGTRLTVT.

The CDR3 region has the DNA TGTGCCAGCAACCCGGGACAGAGTAGCAATCAGCCCCAGCATTTT. It codes for CASNPGQSSNQPQHF. The chain employs TRBV28 and TRBJ1-5; 7 bases map to TRBD1. Per germline, CDR1 MDHEN and CDR2 SYDVKM. V was pared by 7 bases and J by 0 bases, with 6 bases of the junction left unmatched. This CDR3 is 15 amino acids long. The full variable domain, in which reference TRBV28 and TRBJ1-5 provide the parts outside the CDR3, is DVKVTQSSRYLVKRTGEKVFLECVQDMDHENMFWYRQDPGLGLRLIYFSYDVKMKEKGDIPEGYSVSREKKERFSLILESASTNQTSMYLCASNPGQSSNQPQHFGDGTRLSIL.

The chain combines TRBV7-9 with TRBJ2-1; 8 bases map to TRBD1. Germline CDR1 SEHNR, CDR2 FQNEAQ (reference sequence). CDR3 length: 14 amino acids. V shed 2 bases, J shed 10 bases, and the junction held 7 bases outside the gene matches. CDR3 amino acids: CASSLTGTGREQFF. The CDR3 region has the DNA TGTGCCAGCAGCTTAACCGGGACAGGCAGGGAGCAGTTCTTC.

The genes are TRBV27 and TRBJ2-2; 11 positions agree with TRBD2. The CDR3 length is 20 residues. Germline-derived CDR1 and CDR2 are MNHEY and SMNVEV (reference sequence). Unmatched junction bases numbered 12, after V lost 2 bases and J lost 1 base. The CDR3 DNA is TGTGCCAGCAGTTTAATCCGTGGACTAGCGGGTAATAGGAACACCGGGGAGCTGTTTTTT. Amino acid sequence: CASSLIRGLAGNRNTGELFF.

This clone is a singleton in its sample. The chain has TRBV6-5 and TRBJ1-5; D remains ambiguous. The CDR3 loop spans 14 amino acids. Trimming left V 8 bases short and J 4 bases short, with 15 bases between. Looked up from germline, CDR1 is MNHEY and CDR2 is SVGAGI. The CDR3 bases are TGTGCCAGCTCCATAGACAATCTAAATCAGCCCCAGCATTTT. Encoded protein: CASSIDNLNQPQHF.

The chain combines TRBV27 with TRBJ1-6; D gene ambiguous. Germline CDR1 is MNHEY and CDR2 is SMNVEV (reference sequence). V was trimmed by 8 bases and J by 6 bases, leaving 11 bases between them. The CDR3 covers 13 residues. The CDR3 protein is CASSRLTNSPLHF. The CDR3 coding sequence is TGTGCCAGCTCACGGTTAACTAATTCACCCCTCCACTTT.

The chain has TRBV10-3 and TRBJ1-2; 9 nucleotides match TRBD1. Germline loops: CDR1 ENHRY, CDR2 SYGVKD. V shed 4 bases and J 5 bases; nucleotides not matched to a gene: 5. The CDR3 totals 14 residues. DNA for the CDR3: TGTGCCATCAGTGCACAGGGGGCGGCGTATGGCTACACCTTC. Its translation: CAISAQGAAYGYTF.

To note about this clone: Additional DNA sequences in this sample encode the identical CDR3. The chain joins TRBV10-1 to TRBJ1-1, with TRBD1 identical over 8 bases. In germline, CDR1 is WNHNN, CDR2 SYGVQD (reference sequence). The CDR3 runs to 13 residues. The V and J ends lost 5 bases and 4 bases, in that order; junction bases with no gene match: 3. The CDR3 loop is CASSLTGGTEAFF. In nucleotides, the CDR3 is TGCGCCAGCAGTCTTACAGGGGGCACTGAAGCTTTCTTT.

This clone was found a few times. The chain has TRBV28 and TRBJ1-5; D ambiguous. This CDR3 contains 16 residues. V lost 10 bases to trimming and J lost 0 bases, with 19 bases between them. The germline CDR1 and CDR2 sequences are MDHEN and SYDVKM. The CDR3 is CATSLLREYSNQPQHF. The DNA for the CDR3 is TGTGCCACATCCCTTTTAAGGGAGTATAGCAATCAGCCCCAGCATTTT.